This T cell receptor (beta chain) was found in a study of cytomegalovirus exposure and HLA in healthy donors. General study results and limits: According to the study, 150 to 200 TCR beta chains were cytomegalovirus-associated. In a later analysis, TCR beta V- and J-gene trimming was associated with a missense DCLRE1C variant. A later analysis found TCR association rates differed by HLA locus, highest for DRB1 and lowest for HLA-C.

The CDR3 consists of 16 residues. V lost 6 bases to trimming and J lost 3 bases; unmatched junction nucleotides: 12. Germline CDR1 reads MRHNA; CDR2 reads SNTAGT. For this clone: No antigen is known for it.

Primers for the PCR totalled 60 Vbeta and 13 Jbeta. The table came from immunoSEQ multiplex PCR; TCRdb's copy has only in-frame clones and leaves some out. Altogether around 65,000 clones are present, less than 70% being singletons, with the ten largest covering roughly 3.1%. This sequence joins TRBV6-4 and TRBJ2-3, with 7 bases lining up with TRBD1. Material for sequencing was PBMCs. The clonotype originates from a man between 25 and 39 years old in good health and CMV-seronegative. CDR3 DNA sequence: TGTGCCAGCAGCCCCTACAGGGGCGATGAGACAGATACGCAGTATTTT. It translates to CASSPYRGDETDTQYF.